This TCR beta chain is drawn from a study of blood T cell repertoires in COVID-19. Authors' data handling: Amplification with reference gene primers provided the estimates of nucleated cell counts. This table comes from immunoSEQ multiplex PCR, and its TCRdb copy is limited to in-frame clones, with some not included. V and J calls plus clone size are reproduced from that table; the DNA served to infer D and trimming. The data contain some 140,000 clones, 75% to 90% of them seen just once; the ten biggest clones take up approximately 16%. J gave up 7 bases and V 6 bases, and 5 bases lay outside the gene matches. Germline lookup yields CDR1 MNHEY and CDR2 SMNVEV (reference sequence). The CDR3 runs 13 residues.

This sequence was found in a woman between 50 and 59 years old who had recovered from COVID-19. The chain recombines TRBV27 with TRBJ1-5; 8 positions match TRBD1. Specimen: peripheral blood. The CDR3 spells CASSADRVQPQHF. In DNA form, the CDR3 reads TGTGCCAGCAGCGCGGACAGGGTACAGCCCCAGCATTTT.